Each of the 23 T cell receptor beta chains below was sequenced from the same sample in a study of blood T cell repertoires in COVID-19. Only in-frame clones appear in the TCRdb table, and some are missing; sequencing was by immunoSEQ multiplex PCR. The sample has 240,000 or so clones, roughly four fifths seen once; the top ten hold 6.5% to 9.5%. Sequenced sample: peripheral blood. These receptor sequences come from a woman older than 75 with COVID-19, enrolled during active disease.

J is TRBJ2-3 and V is TRBV3-1 (or the pseudogene TRBV3-2), with a tentative D call TRBD2 (5 bases). The CDR3 has 15 amino acids. Trimming shortened V by 1 base and J by 3 bases, and 11 bases separated the two germline ends. Germline CDR1 is LGHDT and CDR2 is YNNKEL (reference sequence). CDR3 loop: CASSQVGVGTDTQYF. The CDR3 bases are TGTGCCAGCAGCCAAGTCGGGGTGGGAACAGATACGCAGTATTTT.

The chain is built from TRBV13 and TRBJ2-3, with 8 bases aligning to TRBD2. CDR1 is PRHDT, CDR2 FYEKMQ, per germline (reference sequence). This CDR3 has 14 residues. The J segment lost 3 bases and the V segment lost 5 bases, leaving 4 bases of the junction unmatched. CDR3 sequence: CASSRAGGTDTQYF. For the CDR3, the DNA is TGTGCCAGCAGCCGCGCGGGGGGAACAGATACGCAGTATTTT. Drawing the rest from reference TRBV13 and TRBJ2-3, the complete variable domain is AAGVIQSPRHLIKEKRETATLKCYPIPRHDTVYWYQQGPGQDPQFLISFYEKMQSDKGSIPDRFSAQQFSDYHSELNMSSLELGDSALYFCASSRAGGTDTQYFGPGTRLTVL.

The chain links TRBV7-2 to TRBJ1-5; 9 bases align to TRBD1. Trimming took 5 bases from V and 2 from J; bases not matched to a gene: 4. This CDR3 contains 15 residues. Germline-derived CDR1 and CDR2 are SGHTA and FQGNSA. The CDR3 here is CASSLRTGGNQPQHF. DNA for the CDR3: TGTGCCAGCAGCCTGCGGACAGGGGGCAATCAGCCCCAGCATTTT.

The CDR3 reads CASRAVGGTDTQYF. CDR3 sequence (DNA): TGTGCCAGCAGGGCCGTGGGAGGCACAGATACGCAGTATTTT. J is TRBJ2-3 and V is TRBV2; the D gene is possibly TRBD2 (5 bases). V was clipped by 6 bases and J by 1 base, with 11 bases between them. The length of the CDR3 is 14 residues. Germline assignment: CDR1 SNHLY and CDR2 FYNNEI.

This clone occurred a few times. The chain combines TRBV10-1 with TRBJ2-7; 7 bases fit TRBD2. The ends lost 6 bases at V and 1 base at J; junction bases unmatched: 3. There are 13 residues in the CDR3. Germline values: CDR1 WNHNN, CDR2 SYGVQD (reference sequence). This CDR3 is CASRASGSYEQYF. Here the CDR3 DNA reads TGCGCCAGCAGGGCTAGCGGTTCCTACGAGCAGTACTTC.

The gene calls are TRBV12-3 or TRBV12-4 and TRBJ2-3; D perhaps matches TRBD2 (5 bases). V lost 3 bases to trimming and J lost 4 bases, with 8 bases between them. The CDR3 sequence is 13 residues long. The CDR3 DNA follows: TGTGCCAGCAGTTTGCGGACTGCAGATACGCAGTATTTT. Protein: CASSLRTADTQYF.

V gene TRBV27 combines with J gene TRBJ1-6, with D perhaps TRBD1 (5 bases). V was trimmed by 5 bases and J by 10 bases, leaving 15 bases between them. Per the germline V gene, CDR1 is MNHEY and CDR2 is SMNVEV (reference sequence). CDR3 size: 14 residues. CDR3 protein: CASSGGRTISPLHF. The CDR3 DNA follows: TGTGCCAGCAGTGGCGGTCGGACAATCTCACCCCTCCACTTT.

A few counts support this clone. The chain carries TRBV9 and TRBJ2-1; 10 bases fit TRBD2. The germline CDR1 and CDR2 sequences are SGDLS and YYNGEE. The CDR3 is 15 amino acids. Losses at the gene ends were 4 bases for V and 10 bases for J; bases not matched to a gene: 11. This CDR3 reads CASSPSGRAVGEQFF. CDR3 DNA sequence: TGTGCCAGCAGCCCAAGCGGGAGGGCCGTCGGGGAGCAGTTCTTC.

The chain is built from TRBV12-3 or TRBV12-4 and TRBJ2-1, with a weak D call TRBD2 (5 bases). Trimming cost V 4 bases and J 10 bases, with 8 bases left between them. This CDR3 region has 11 residues. The CDR3 DNA reads TGTGCCAGCAGTTCCCCGGGGGAGCAGTTCTTC. As protein: CASSSPGEQFF.

The genes are TRBV28 and TRBJ2-5; a weak D match, TRBD2 (5 bases). This CDR3 comprises 15 residues. CDR1 is MDHEN and CDR2 is SYDVKM in the germline V gene. V was pared by 4 bases and J by 1 base, with 13 bases between. The CDR3 DNA is TGTGCCAGCAGTTCCTACGGGATGGTCCAAGAGACCCAGTACTTC. This sequence encodes CASSSYGMVQETQYF. Variable domain in full (rest from reference TRBV28 and TRBJ2-5): DVKVTQSSRYLVKRTGEKVFLECVQDMDHENMFWYRQDPGLGLRLIYFSYDVKMKEKGDIPEGYSVSREKKERFSLILESASTNQTSMYLCASSSYGMVQETQYFGPGTRLLVL.

The chain joins TRBV18 to TRBJ1-3; D unresolved. The V end lost 6 bases, the J end lost 4 bases, and 13 bases lay between the germline ends. This CDR3 spans 14 amino acids. Per germline, CDR1 KGHSH and CDR2 LQKENI. CDR3: CASSLDSSGNTIYF. The DNA of the CDR3 is TGTGCCAGCTCCCTCGACTCTTCGGGAAACACCATATATTTT.

The CDR3 coding sequence is TGCGCCAGCAGCCAGTACTCCGACAGATACTACGAGCAGTACTTC. Translation: CASSQYSDRYYEQYF. The chain couples TRBV4-1 to TRBJ2-7; D is perhaps TRBD1 (5 bases). Germline-derived CDR1 and CDR2 are MGHRA and YSYEKL. There are 15 residues in the CDR3. V lost 3 bases, J lost 3 bases, and 15 bases lay in between.

The rearrangement links TRBV18 to TRBJ1-2; D remains unclear. The V gene lost 3 bases and the J gene lost 0 bases, with 11 bases spanning the gap. Germline V lookup: CDR1 KGHSH, CDR2 LQKENI. This CDR3 is 15 amino acids long. DNA for the CDR3: TGTGCCAGCTCACCCGACCCGGGAGCTAACTATGGCTACACCTTC. This encodes CASSPDPGANYGYTF.

This chain links TRBV3-1 (or the pseudogene TRBV3-2) with TRBJ2-2; 7 bases are a match to TRBD2. Per the germline V gene, CDR1 is LGHDT and CDR2 is YNNKEL (reference sequence). The CDR3 contains 15 residues. J gave up 1 base and V 4 bases, and 3 bases lay outside the gene matches. The CDR3 sequence is CASSRGSRNTGELFF. CDR3 bases: TGTGCCAGCAGCCGCGGGAGTAGGAACACCGGGGAGCTGTTTTTT.

The genes are TRBV19 and TRBJ2-2; D is ambiguous. The germline V gene has CDR1 LNHDA and CDR2 SQIVND (reference sequence). The CDR3 is 14 residues long. The V gene lost 5 bases and the J gene lost 3 bases, with 10 bases spanning the gap. Here the CDR3 reads CASSRLTDTGELFF. In nucleotides, the CDR3 is TGTGCCAGTAGTCGACTGACCGACACCGGGGAGCTGTTTTTT.

The gene calls are TRBV3-1 (or the pseudogene TRBV3-2) and TRBJ1-6; 11 bases are shared with TRBD1. The CDR3 loop spans 16 amino acids. V trimming: 4 bases; J trimming: 5 bases; junction bases outside the gene matches: 4. CDR1 and CDR2 from the germline V gene are LGHDT and YNNKEL (reference sequence). CDR3 sequence (DNA): TGTGCCAGCAGCCCGGAGGACAGGGGGCATAATTCACCCCTCCACTTT. It specifies CASSPEDRGHNSPLHF.

This sequence joins TRBV5-1 and TRBJ2-3, with D possibly being TRBD1 (6 bases). The CDR3 consists of 15 residues. Germline-derived CDR1 and CDR2 are SGHRS and YFSETQ. V lost 1 base, J lost 0 bases, and 9 bases lay in between. Here the CDR3 reads CASSLSGQSTDTQYF. CDR3 in DNA: TGCGCCAGCAGCTTGTCTGGACAGAGCACAGATACGCAGTATTTT.

The chain couples TRBV3-1 (or the pseudogene TRBV3-2) to TRBJ2-5, with TRBD1 matching over 11 bases. Looked up from germline, CDR1 is LGHDT and CDR2 is YNNKEL (reference sequence). J lost 3 bases, V lost 2 bases, and 11 bases had no gene match. CDR3 length: 18 amino acids. The CDR3 nucleotides read TGTGCCAGCAGCCAATGGGGGACAGGGGGTTTAGGGGAAGAGACCCAGTACTTC. Translation gives CASSQWGTGGLGEETQYF.

The rearrangement uses TRBV7-8 and TRBJ2-3; D is perhaps TRBD2 (6 bases). V gave up 1 base and J gave up 4 bases, with 15 bases separating them. Germline CDR1 reads SGHVS; CDR2 reads FQNEAQ. The CDR3 has 16 residues. The CDR3 nucleotides are TGTGCCAGCAGCTTAGGGGGGGTGGACCGGGCAGATACGCAGTATTTT. It encodes CASSLGGVDRADTQYF.

This clone was seen just once. The chain carries TRBV2 and TRBJ1-1, with a tentative D call TRBD1 (6 bases). V shed 4 bases and J shed 0 bases, with 9 bases lying between them. Germline V gene lookup returns CDR1 SNHLY and CDR2 FYNNEI. The CDR3 is 14 amino acids. The CDR3 bases are TGTGCCAGCAGTGGGACAGAAATGAACACTGAAGCTTTCTTT. It codes for CASSGTEMNTEAFF.

The J gene is TRBJ1-1, the V gene TRBV9, with 7 bases identical to TRBD1. The CDR3 is 18 residues long. Germline trimming cut 0 bases from V and 8 bases from J; bases unmatched to any gene: 19. Per the germline V gene, CDR1 is SGDLS and CDR2 is YYNGEE. CDR3 DNA: TGTGCCAGCAGCGTAGCTACAGGGTTACGGAATCCACAGGGGGAAGCTTTCTTT. Protein: CASSVATGLRNPQGEAFF.

The genes are TRBV6-5 and TRBJ1-5; 8 nucleotides align to TRBD1. Trimming took 5 bases from V and 4 from J; bases not matched to a gene: 4. Germline lookup yields CDR1 MNHEY and CDR2 SVGAGI. The CDR3 length is 14 residues. The CDR3 region is CASSTQGGNQPQHF. The CDR3 nucleotides read TGTGCCAGCAGTACACAGGGGGGGAATCAGCCCCAGCATTTT.

The rearrangement links TRBV11-2 to TRBJ1-1; no clear D. V was cut by 1 base and J by 1 base, with 7 bases left in between. There are 14 residues in the CDR3. CDR1 and CDR2 from the germline V gene are SGHAT and FQNNGV. DNA of the CDR3: TGTGCCAGCAGCTTAGTGCGGGGGAACACTGAAGCTTTCTTT. Protein product: CASSLVRGNTEAFF.